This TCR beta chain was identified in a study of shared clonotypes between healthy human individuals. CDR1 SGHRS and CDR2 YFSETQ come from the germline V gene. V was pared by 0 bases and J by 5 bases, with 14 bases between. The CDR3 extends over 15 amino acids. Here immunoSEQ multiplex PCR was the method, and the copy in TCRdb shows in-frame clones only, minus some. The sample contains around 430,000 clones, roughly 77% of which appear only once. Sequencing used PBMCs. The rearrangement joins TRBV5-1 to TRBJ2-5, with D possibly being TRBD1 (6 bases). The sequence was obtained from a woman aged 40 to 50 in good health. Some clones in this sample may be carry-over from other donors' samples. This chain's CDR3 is CASSLGGLRGETQYF. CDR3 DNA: TGCGCCAGCAGCTTGGGTGGCCTTAGGGGGGAGACCCAGTACTTC.